The next 24 T cell receptor beta chains were all read from a single sample in a study of blood T cell repertoires in COVID-19. Profiling relied on immunoSEQ multiplex PCR, and the TCRdb table lists in-frame clones only, not all of them. The sample has approximately 500,000 clones, roughly 85% seen once; the top ten hold approximately 3.4%. The specimen sequenced was peripheral blood. These receptors all stem from a human donor in a cohort sampled during active COVID-19.

This sequence joins TRBV5-5 and TRBJ2-7; 7 nucleotides match TRBD2. Trimming at V came to 4 bases and at J to 0 bases, leaving 10 bases not matched to a gene. The CDR3 consists of 16 residues. CDR1 is SGHKS and CDR2 is YYEKEE in the germline V gene (reference sequence). The CDR3 loop is CASSRGEGTISYEQYF. The CDR3 DNA is TGTGCCAGCAGCCGGGGAGAGGGGACTATCTCCTACGAGCAGTACTTC.

This clone was recorded only once. The chain combines TRBV6-6 with TRBJ1-1, with TRBD1 matching 7 bases. The germline CDR1 and CDR2 sequences are MNHNY and SVGAGI (reference sequence). With V trimmed by 5 bases and J by 0 bases, 3 bases remained unmatched. There are 14 residues in the CDR3. The CDR3 region is CASSTGQLNTEAFF. The CDR3 bases are TGTGCCAGCAGTACGGGACAGCTGAACACTGAAGCTTTCTTT.

The J gene is TRBJ1-6, the V gene TRBV6-5, with unresolved D. Between the trimmed V and J ends, which lost 4 bases and 3 bases, there was a span of 7 bases. This CDR3 contains 14 residues. Germline V gene sequence: CDR1 MNHEY, CDR2 SVGAGI. CDR3 loop: CASSSDNYNSPLHF. The CDR3 bases are TGTGCCAGCAGTTCAGACAACTATAATTCACCCCTCCACTTT.

A few counts support this clone. The rearrangement joins TRBV5-1 to TRBJ2-6; D gene unclear. V shed 7 bases and J shed 1 base, with 12 bases lying between them. The CDR3 is made up of 15 amino acids. In germline, CDR1 is SGHRS, CDR2 YFSETQ. The CDR3: CASRREASGANVLTF. The DNA for the CDR3 is TGCGCCAGCCGAAGAGAAGCTTCTGGGGCCAACGTCCTGACTTTC.

V is TRBV29-1 and J is TRBJ1-2, with 10 bases aligning to TRBD1. CDR1 SQVTM and CDR2 ANQGSEA come from the germline V gene. Unmatched junction bases numbered 2, after V lost 7 bases and J lost 3 bases. The CDR3 has 12 residues. CDR3 loop: CSAGTGDYGYTF. Here the CDR3 DNA reads TGCAGCGCCGGGACAGGGGACTATGGCTACACCTTC.

J is TRBJ2-7 and V is TRBV19; maybe TRBD2 (5 bases). Trimming removed 9 bases from V and 2 bases from J, with 14 bases in between. This CDR3 spans 13 amino acids. The V gene's germline CDR1 is LNHDA and CDR2 SQIVND (reference sequence). CDR3 DNA: TGTGCCAGCGGGGTAGCTGCCACCTACGAGCAGTACTTC. Translation gives CASGVAATYEQYF.

The count of this clone is one. The genes are TRBV7-2 and TRBJ2-7; D perhaps matches TRBD1 (6 bases). V was pared by 3 bases and J by 3 bases, with 12 bases between. The CDR3 is 14 residues long. Germline CDR1 and CDR2: SGHTA and FQGNSA. CDR3 region: CASSFRGTIYEQYF. The CDR3 nucleotides read TGTGCCAGCAGCTTCAGGGGCACCATCTACGAGCAGTACTTC. The whole variable domain, filled in from reference TRBV7-2 and TRBJ2-7, reads GAGVSQSPSNKVTEKGKDVELRCDPISGHTALYWYRQSLGQGLEFLIYFQGNSAPDKSGLPSDRFSAERTGGSVSTLTIQRTQQEDSAVYLCASSFRGTIYEQYFGPGTRLTVT.

The chain combines TRBV19 with TRBJ2-3; the match to TRBD1 covers 7 bases. CDR1 is LNHDA and CDR2 is SQIVND in the germline V gene (reference sequence). The CDR3 sequence is 17 residues long. After removal of 5 bases from V and 0 bases from J, the junction contained 11 bases not matched to a gene. The CDR3 nucleotides read TGTGCCAGTAGTGTCTTACCCGGGACAGCGAGCACAGATACGCAGTATTTT. This translates into CASSVLPGTASTDTQYF.

This rearrangement joins TRBV5-1 to TRBJ1-2; D not certain. CDR1 and CDR2 from the germline V gene are SGHRS and YFSETQ. With 4 bases removed from V and 5 bases from J, the gap between germline ends came to 18 bases. CDR3 length: 15 residues. The CDR3 DNA follows: TGCGCCAGCAGCCGGGAGGGTGCGCTCGGATATGGCTACACCTTC. This gives the protein CASSREGALGYGYTF. The full variable domain, rest sourced from reference TRBV5-1 and TRBJ1-2, is KAGVTQTPRYLIKTRGQQVTLSCSPISGHRSVSWYQQTPGQGLQFLFEYFSETQRNKGNFPGRFSGRQFSNSRSEMNVSTLELGDSALYLCASSREGALGYGYTFGSGTRLTVV.

The rearrangement joins TRBV7-2 to TRBJ1-1; 8 positions agree with TRBD1. CDR3 length: 17 amino acids. From germline, CDR1 is SGHTA and CDR2 FQGNSA. Trimming removed 2 bases from V and 1 base from J; junction bases left unmatched: 9. As DNA, the CDR3 is TGTGCCAGCAGCTTAATAGGACCAACAGGGGGGAACACTGAAGCTTTCTTT. This encodes CASSLIGPTGGNTEAFF.

This clone was detected only once. The chain uses TRBV10-1 and TRBJ2-5, with 7 positions matching TRBD1. This CDR3 spans 11 amino acids. The V segment lost 9 bases and the J segment 3 bases; nucleotides outside the gene matches: 1. CDR1 is WNHNN and CDR2 is SYGVQD in the germline V gene (reference sequence). The CDR3 region has the DNA TGCGCCAGTACAGGGGAAGAGACCCAGTACTTC. Amino acid sequence: CASTGEETQYF.

In this sample, this clone turned up a few times. The V and J genes are TRBV5-6 and TRBJ1-6; tentative D call: TRBD1 (5 bases). The CDR3 has 17 residues. V was clipped by 4 bases and J by 0 bases, with 14 bases between them. Germline lookup yields CDR1 SGHDT and CDR2 YYEEEE. The CDR3 sequence is CASSTEDSSSYNSPLHF. The CDR3 DNA reads TGTGCCAGCAGCACCGAAGACAGCAGCTCCTATAATTCACCCCTCCACTTT.

The chain uses TRBV5-1 and TRBJ2-6, with D perhaps TRBD2 (5 bases). Germline V gives CDR1 SGHRS, CDR2 YFSETQ. The CDR3 has 16 amino acids. V dropped 6 bases and J dropped 2 bases, with 15 bases sitting between them. The CDR3: CASTLGRGAGANVLTF. CDR3 in DNA: TGCGCCAGCACCCTAGGACGGGGAGCTGGGGCCAACGTCCTGACTTTC. Variable domain in full (rest from reference TRBV5-1 and TRBJ2-6): KAGVTQTPRYLIKTRGQQVTLSCSPISGHRSVSWYQQTPGQGLQFLFEYFSETQRNKGNFPGRFSGRQFSNSRSEMNVSTLELGDSALYLCASTLGRGAGANVLTFGAGSRLTVL.

The chain has TRBV7-3 and TRBJ2-3, with a weak D call TRBD2 (5 bases). V was clipped by 5 bases and J by 0 bases, with 9 bases between them. This CDR3 comprises 14 residues. Germline V gene data show CDR1 as SGHTA and CDR2 as FQGTGA. In DNA, the CDR3 is TGTGCCAGCAGCCTAGCCTCTAGCACAGATACGCAGTATTTT. It yields the protein CASSLASSTDTQYF.

This chain connects TRBV19 to TRBJ2-3; TRBD2 agrees at 12 bases. The junction had 9 bases not matched to a gene; V was cut back by 4 bases and J by 7 bases. This CDR3 comprises 16 residues. From germline, CDR1 is LNHDA and CDR2 SQIVND (reference sequence). The CDR3 loop is CASSTSTSGSGNTQYF. DNA of the CDR3: TGTGCCAGTAGTACGTCGACTAGCGGGAGTGGTAATACGCAGTATTTT.

Only one count was recorded for this clone. CDR3 bases: TGTGCCAGCAGTTTCCTGGGGCAGGGCGACAACGTCCTGACTTTC. This translates into CASSFLGQGDNVLTF. The chain is built from TRBV28 and TRBJ2-6, with D possibly being TRBD1 (5 bases). This CDR3 spans 15 amino acids. With 3 bases removed from V and 9 bases from J, the gap between germline ends came to 15 bases. Germline lookup yields CDR1 MDHEN and CDR2 SYDVKM.

The chain recombines TRBV5-6 with TRBJ1-1; D is unclear. Trimming took off 0 bases at V and 1 base at J, with 7 bases between the two ends. Germline V lookup: CDR1 SGHDT, CDR2 YYEEEE. The CDR3 runs to 14 residues. The DNA for the CDR3 is TGTGCCAGCAGCTTGGGCGGGTGGAACACTGAAGCTTTCTTT. This translates into CASSLGGWNTEAFF.

The chain recombines TRBV28 with TRBJ2-2; 14 nucleotides match TRBD2. The J segment lost 7 bases and the V segment lost 6 bases, leaving 4 bases of the junction unmatched. The CDR3 contains 15 residues. CDR1 is MDHEN, CDR2 SYDVKM, per germline. CDR3 nucleotide sequence: TGTGCCAGCAGCCGGACTAGCGGGAGGTACGGGGAGCTGTTTTTT. Protein: CASSRTSGRYGELFF.

This clone was seen a few times. The chain has TRBV7-2 and TRBJ2-7; no clear D gene. The CDR3 consists of 14 residues. The V end was cut by 0 bases, the J end by 3 bases, with 9 bases between. The germline CDR1 and CDR2 sequences are SGHTA and FQGNSA. CDR3 DNA: TGTGCCAGCAGCTTAGCGCCAGTCGACTACGAGCAGTACTTC. Amino acid sequence: CASSLAPVDYEQYF.

This sequence joins TRBV7-3 and TRBJ2-3, with 11 bases that match TRBD2. The CDR3 runs 19 residues. V lost 3 bases and J lost 0; bases outside the gene matches: 11. The germline gives CDR1 SGHTA, CDR2 FQGTGA. DNA for the CDR3: TGTGCCAGCAGCTTGAGTAGCGGGAGGGCCCTTGATAGCACAGATACGCAGTATTTT. Amino acid sequence: CASSLSSGRALDSTDTQYF.

The chain links TRBV28 to TRBJ1-3; weak D call: TRBD1 (5 bases). CDR3 length: 14 amino acids. Between the trimmed V and J ends, which lost 7 bases and 2 bases, there was a span of 12 bases. Looked up from germline, CDR1 is MDHEN and CDR2 is SYDVKM. For the CDR3, the DNA is TGTGCCAGCATTGGGAGGGGTACTGGAAACACCATATATTTT. This codes for CASIGRGTGNTIYF.

The V gene is TRBV3-1 (or the pseudogene TRBV3-2), the J gene TRBJ2-1; TRBD2 is a possible D gene (5 bases). CDR3 length equals 13 residues. Germline V gene data show CDR1 as LGHDT and CDR2 as YNNKEL (reference sequence). With 4 bases removed from V and 6 bases from J, the gap between germline ends came to 10 bases. The CDR3, as DNA: TGTGCCAGCAGCCCGGAGGAAGGCAATGAGCAGTTCTTC. Amino acids: CASSPEEGNEQFF.

As regards this clone: A junction end diverges from the germline sequence, so it may reflect a read error. V is TRBV7-9 and J is TRBJ2-3; 14 nucleotides line up with TRBD2. The CDR3 is 11 amino acids. Germline V gene data show CDR1 as SEHNR and CDR2 as FQNEAQ (reference sequence). The CDR3 is CASSSGLAGDF. CDR3 nucleotides: TGTGCCAGCAGCTCGGGACTAGCGGGAGATTTT. Filled out from reference TRBV7-9 and TRBJ2-3, the complete variable domain reads DTGVSQNPRHKITKRGQNVTFRCDPISEHNRLYWYRQTLGQGPEFLTYFQNEAQLEKSRLLSDRFSAERPKGSFSTLEIQRTEQGDSAMYLCASSSGLAGDFGPGTRLTVL.

The gene calls are TRBV12-3 or TRBV12-4 and TRBJ1-2; D is ambiguous. The CDR3 covers 13 residues. V was cut by 5 bases and J by 1 base, with 8 bases left in between. This chain's CDR3 is CASSPQFNYGYTF. The CDR3 nucleotides are TGTGCCAGCAGTCCCCAGTTTAACTATGGCTACACCTTC.